This T cell receptor (beta chain) originates from a study of T-cell reconstitution after alpha-beta-depleted transplantation in children. CDR1 and CDR2 (germline): SNHLY, FYNNEI. This CDR3 has 14 amino acids. V was pared by 5 bases and J by 8 bases, with 9 bases of the junction left unmatched. For this clonotype: Antigen unknown.

Study findings and constraints: Newly produced T cells mostly accounted for T-cell counts and diversity one year post-transplant.

Preparing the TCRbeta library involved the use of unique molecular identifiers. TCRdb ran MiXCR on the PCR reads and lists one entry per CDR3 protein. The table lists about 600,000 distinct CDR3 sequences, 10% to 15% of them singletons. The V and J genes are TRBV2 and TRBJ2-1, with 7 positions matching TRBD2. This specimen consisted of PBMCs, mostly from graft donor cells, obtained 360 days after TCRalphabeta/CD19-depleted stem cell transplant. This receptor was obtained from a male patient younger than 18 who had a stem cell transplant for acute myeloid leukemia, so the T cells may come from the graft donor. In nucleotides, the CDR3 is TGTGCCAGCAGTCCCCTTTTGGCGGGAGATGAGCAGTTCTTC. Protein: CASSPLLAGDEQFF. Using reference TRBV2 and TRBJ2-1 for the parts outside the CDR3, the full variable domain is EPEVTQTPSHQVTQMGQEVILRCVPISNHLYFYWYRQILGQKVEFLVSFYNNEISEKSEIFDDQFSVERPDGSNFTLKIRSTKLEDSAMYFCASSPLLAGDEQFFGPGTRLTVL.